This TCR beta chain was sequenced for a study of beta chain features in type 1 diabetes. Overall study results and limits: Shortening that was moderate but significant affected the TCRB CDR3s of Type 1 diabetes patients in all four CD4+ subsets.

Expressed TCRB transcripts were sequenced after all isolated RNA was converted to cDNA. Repertoires were generated with immunoSEQ multiplex PCR, while TCRdb's copy carries only in-frame clones and drops some. The sample contains roughly 180,000 clones, less than 9.5% of which appear only once. Worth noting for this clone: The target antigen is unknown.

The sequenced sample consisted of central memory CD4+ T cells from blood. The clonotype was recovered from a woman aged 40 to 50 with type 1 diabetes.

CDR3 coding DNA: TGTGCCAGCAGTCCCTTTTCCCCCACAGTGGGCGAGCAGTACTTC. Translating gives CASSPFSPTVGEQYF. J is TRBJ2-7 and V is TRBV6-5; D call uncertain. The CDR3 length is 15 residues. V shed 5 bases and J shed 6 bases, with 20 bases lying between them. Germline values: CDR1 MNHEY, CDR2 SVGAGI.